Listed below are T cell receptor beta chains from one sample, sequenced in a study of blood T cell repertoires in COVID-19. Assay used: immunoSEQ multiplex PCR; TCRdb lists only in-frame clones, some missing. The sample includes tens of thousands of clones, almost 85% of them seen just once. The sequencing sample was made of peripheral blood. The receptors originated from a man aged 45-60 years with COVID-19, enrolled during active disease. Both conserved end residues are part of each CDR3. The D gene is left open where the match is weak. Size tells how often a clone was seen (once, few, many) or the class of an expanded clone, and some rows leave it out.

TRBV28	TRBJ2-2	NA	NA	CASTTGTGELFF	TGTGCCTCCACTACGGGCACCGGGGAGCTGTTTTTT
TRBV7-2	TRBJ1-2	NA	NA	CASSLAAGDRYGYTF	TGTGCCAGCAGCTTAGCGGCAGGGGATCGGTATGGCTACACCTTC
TRBV6-6	TRBJ2-1	TRBD2	few	CATQLAASEQFF	TGTGCCACCCAACTAGCGGCCTCTGAGCAGTTCTTC
TRBV11-2	TRBJ1-4	NA	NA	CASSLSGLTNEKLFF	TGTGCCAGCAGCTTAAGCGGTTTAACTAATGAAAAACTGTTTTTT
TRBV25-1	TRBJ1-6	TRBD1	NA	CASSAGTVPLSPLHF	TGTGCCAGCAGTGCCGGGACAGTGCCCCTTTCACCCCTCCACTTT
TRBV7-2	TRBJ1-5	TRBD1	once	CASSLEGQGGPQPQHF	TGTGCCAGCAGCTTAGAGGGACAGGGTGGTCCTCAGCCCCAGCATTTT
TRBV18	TRBJ2-4	NA	NA	CASSSSGAKNIQYF	TGTGCCAGCTCATCATCCGGGGCCAAAAACATTCAGTACTTC
TRBV28	TRBJ2-1	TRBD2	NA	CASSFTAGGYNEQFF	TGTGCCAGCAGCTTCACAGCGGGAGGGTACAATGAGCAGTTCTTC
TRBV5-5	TRBJ1-1	NA	NA	CASSLGAGVGNSEAFF	TGTGCCAGCAGCTTGGGCGCGGGGGTAGGGAATTCTGAAGCTTTCTTT
TRBV2	TRBJ2-2	TRBD2	NA	CASLRLAGTGELFF	TGTGCCAGCCTAAGACTAGCGGGCACCGGGGAGCTGTTTTTT
TRBV18	TRBJ1-3	TRBD1	many	CASSPRTTTGTGTSSGNTIYF	TGTGCCAGCTCACCTCGAACTACTACCGGGACAGGGACGAGCTCTGGAAACACCATATATTTT
TRBV19	TRBJ1-5	NA	NA	CASSSSRGGGQPQHF	TGTGCCAGTAGTTCCTCCCGCGGGGGAGGGCAGCCCCAGCATTTT